This T cell receptor beta chain was profiled in a study of blood T cell repertoires in COVID-19. Study as a whole: Material from acute and convalescent COVID-19 was sourced from the United States, Italy and Spain.

Per the original data handling: Cell counts per sample came from amplifying reference gene primers. Libraries were prepared by immunoSEQ multiplex PCR; TCRdb keeps only in-frame clonotypes and omits some of them. The D gene and trimming were derived from the DNA, and the V and J assignments and clone size from that table. The data hold around 71,000 clones, with about 86% observed a single time. The CDR3 contains 13 residues. The germline V and J ends were trimmed by 3 bases and 5 bases, with 8 bases remaining between them. The germline CDR1 and CDR2 sequences are KGHSH and LQKENI. Material: peripheral blood. V and J are TRBV18 and TRBJ1-5; D might be TRBD1 (5 bases). This sequence originates from a man in his 70s with acute or convalescent COVID-19. CDR3 region: CASSPTVDQPQHF. The CDR3, as DNA: TGTGCCAGCTCACCGACAGTTGATCAGCCCCAGCATTTT.